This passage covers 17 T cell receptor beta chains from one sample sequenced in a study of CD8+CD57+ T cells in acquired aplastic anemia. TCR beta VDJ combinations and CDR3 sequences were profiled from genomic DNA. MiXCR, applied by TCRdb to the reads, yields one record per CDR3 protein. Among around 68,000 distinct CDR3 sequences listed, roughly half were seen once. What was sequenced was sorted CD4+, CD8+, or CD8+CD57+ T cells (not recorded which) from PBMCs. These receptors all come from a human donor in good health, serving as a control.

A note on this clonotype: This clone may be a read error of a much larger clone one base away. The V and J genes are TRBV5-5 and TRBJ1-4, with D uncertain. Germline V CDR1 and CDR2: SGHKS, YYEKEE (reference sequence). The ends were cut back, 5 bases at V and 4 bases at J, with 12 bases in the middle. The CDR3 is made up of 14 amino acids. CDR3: CASSTVGINEKLFF. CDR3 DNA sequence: TGTGCCAGCAGTACAGTGGGCATTAATGAAAAACTGTTTTTT.

CDR3 sequence reads: CAISRGRDSNQPQHF. The CDR3 bases are TGTGCCATCAGCCGGGGCAGGGATAGCAATCAGCCCCAGCATTTT. This chain links TRBV10-3 with TRBJ1-5; a weak D match, TRBD1 (5 bases). With 6 bases removed from V and 0 bases from J, the gap between germline ends came to 12 bases. In germline, CDR1 is ENHRY, CDR2 SYGVKD. This CDR3 region has 15 residues.

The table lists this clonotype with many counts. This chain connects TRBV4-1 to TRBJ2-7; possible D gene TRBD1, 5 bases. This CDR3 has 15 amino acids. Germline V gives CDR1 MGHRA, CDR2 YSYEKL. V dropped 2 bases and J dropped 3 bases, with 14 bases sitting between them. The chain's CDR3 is CASSQIIDSFYEQYF. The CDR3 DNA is TGCGCCAGCAGCCAAATAATCGACAGCTTCTACGAGCAGTACTTC.

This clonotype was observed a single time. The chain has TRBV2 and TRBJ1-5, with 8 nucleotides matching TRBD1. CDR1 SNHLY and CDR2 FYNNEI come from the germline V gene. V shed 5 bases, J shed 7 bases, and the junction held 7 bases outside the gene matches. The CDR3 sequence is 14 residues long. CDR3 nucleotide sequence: TGTGCCAGCAGTCAAGACAGGGGCGGACAGCCCCAGCATTTT. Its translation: CASSQDRGGQPQHF.

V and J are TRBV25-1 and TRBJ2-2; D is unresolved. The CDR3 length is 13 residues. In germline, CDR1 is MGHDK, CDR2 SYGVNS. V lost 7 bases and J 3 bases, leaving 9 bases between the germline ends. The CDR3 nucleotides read TGTGCCAGCACAGACTCGGACACCGGGGAGCTGTTTTTT. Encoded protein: CASTDSDTGELFF.

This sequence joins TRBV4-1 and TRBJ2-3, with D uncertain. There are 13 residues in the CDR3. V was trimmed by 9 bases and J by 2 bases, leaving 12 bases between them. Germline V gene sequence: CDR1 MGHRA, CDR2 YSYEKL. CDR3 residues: CASEDGITDTQYF. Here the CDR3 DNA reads TGCGCCAGTGAGGACGGCATCACAGATACGCAGTATTTT.

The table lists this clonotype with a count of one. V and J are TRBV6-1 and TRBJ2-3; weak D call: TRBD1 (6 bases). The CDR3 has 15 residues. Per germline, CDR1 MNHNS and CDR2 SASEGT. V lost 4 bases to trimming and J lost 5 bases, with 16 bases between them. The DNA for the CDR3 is TGTGCCAGCAGTGCGGGCCAGGGGAGTGGAGATACGCAGTATTTT. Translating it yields CASSAGQGSGDTQYF.

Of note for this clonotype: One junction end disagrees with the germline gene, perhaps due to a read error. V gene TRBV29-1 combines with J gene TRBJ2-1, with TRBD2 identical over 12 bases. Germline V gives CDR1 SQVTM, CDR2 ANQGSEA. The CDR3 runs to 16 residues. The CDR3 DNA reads TGCAGCGTTGAGGCTCCTAGCGGGAGGGCAAGGAATGGGCAGTTCTTC. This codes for CSVEAPSGRARNGQFF.

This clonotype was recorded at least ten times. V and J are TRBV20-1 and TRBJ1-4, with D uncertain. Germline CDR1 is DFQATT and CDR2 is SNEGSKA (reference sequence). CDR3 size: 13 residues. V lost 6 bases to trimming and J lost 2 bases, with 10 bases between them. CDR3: CSASGWTNEKLFF. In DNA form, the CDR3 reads TGCAGTGCATCCGGTTGGACTAATGAAAAACTGTTTTTT.

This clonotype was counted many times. CDR3 DNA sequence: TGTGCCAGCATTGGGTCCACTGAAGCTTTCTTT. This translates into CASIGSTEAFF. V and J are TRBV27 and TRBJ1-1; D is unresolved. The CDR3 covers 11 residues. Trimming left V 7 bases short and J 4 bases short, with 7 bases between. Germline V CDR1 and CDR2: MNHEY, SMNVEV (reference sequence).

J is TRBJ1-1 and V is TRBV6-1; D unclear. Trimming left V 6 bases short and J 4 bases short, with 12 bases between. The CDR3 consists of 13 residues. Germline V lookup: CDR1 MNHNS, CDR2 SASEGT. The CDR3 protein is CASSRDLSTEAFF. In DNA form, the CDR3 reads TGTGCCAGCAGCAGAGATCTGAGCACTGAAGCTTTCTTT.

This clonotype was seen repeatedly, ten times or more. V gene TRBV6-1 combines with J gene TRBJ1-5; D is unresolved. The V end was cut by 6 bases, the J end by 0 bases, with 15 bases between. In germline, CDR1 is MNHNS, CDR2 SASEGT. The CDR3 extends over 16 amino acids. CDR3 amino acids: CASRSNRYYSNQPQHF. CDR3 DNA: TGTGCCAGCAGATCTAACAGATACTATAGCAATCAGCCCCAGCATTTT.

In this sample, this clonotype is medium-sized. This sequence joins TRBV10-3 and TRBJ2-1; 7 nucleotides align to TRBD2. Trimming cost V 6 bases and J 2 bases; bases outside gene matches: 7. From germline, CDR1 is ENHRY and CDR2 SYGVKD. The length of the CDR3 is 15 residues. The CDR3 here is CAIRVTSSPYNEQFF. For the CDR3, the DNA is TGTGCCATCAGGGTGACTAGCAGCCCCTACAATGAGCAGTTCTTC.

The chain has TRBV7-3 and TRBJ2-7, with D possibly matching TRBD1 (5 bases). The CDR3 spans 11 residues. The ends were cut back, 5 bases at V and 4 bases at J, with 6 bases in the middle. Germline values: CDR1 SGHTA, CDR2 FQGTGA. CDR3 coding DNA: TGTGCCAGCAGCGACAGTTACGAGCAGTACGTC. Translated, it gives CASSDSYEQYV.

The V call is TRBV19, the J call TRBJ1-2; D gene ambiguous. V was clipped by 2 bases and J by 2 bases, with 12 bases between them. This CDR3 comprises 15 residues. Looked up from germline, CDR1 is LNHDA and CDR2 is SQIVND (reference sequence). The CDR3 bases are TGTGCCAGTAGTATAAGACCCCGCCCCAACTATGGCTACACCTTC. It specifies CASSIRPRPNYGYTF.

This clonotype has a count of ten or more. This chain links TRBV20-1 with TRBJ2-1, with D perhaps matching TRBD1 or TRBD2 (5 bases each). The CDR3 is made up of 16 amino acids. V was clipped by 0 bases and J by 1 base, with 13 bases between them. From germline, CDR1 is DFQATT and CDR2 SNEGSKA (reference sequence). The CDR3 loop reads CSARDRDRESYNEQFF. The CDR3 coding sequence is TGCAGTGCTAGAGATCGGGACCGAGAATCCTACAATGAGCAGTTCTTC.

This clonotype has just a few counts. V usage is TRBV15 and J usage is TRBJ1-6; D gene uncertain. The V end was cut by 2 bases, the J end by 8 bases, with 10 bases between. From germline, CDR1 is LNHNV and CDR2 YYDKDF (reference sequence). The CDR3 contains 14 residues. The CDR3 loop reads CATSRPTLDSPLHF. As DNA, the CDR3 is TGTGCCACCAGCAGACCGACATTGGATTCACCCCTCCACTTT.